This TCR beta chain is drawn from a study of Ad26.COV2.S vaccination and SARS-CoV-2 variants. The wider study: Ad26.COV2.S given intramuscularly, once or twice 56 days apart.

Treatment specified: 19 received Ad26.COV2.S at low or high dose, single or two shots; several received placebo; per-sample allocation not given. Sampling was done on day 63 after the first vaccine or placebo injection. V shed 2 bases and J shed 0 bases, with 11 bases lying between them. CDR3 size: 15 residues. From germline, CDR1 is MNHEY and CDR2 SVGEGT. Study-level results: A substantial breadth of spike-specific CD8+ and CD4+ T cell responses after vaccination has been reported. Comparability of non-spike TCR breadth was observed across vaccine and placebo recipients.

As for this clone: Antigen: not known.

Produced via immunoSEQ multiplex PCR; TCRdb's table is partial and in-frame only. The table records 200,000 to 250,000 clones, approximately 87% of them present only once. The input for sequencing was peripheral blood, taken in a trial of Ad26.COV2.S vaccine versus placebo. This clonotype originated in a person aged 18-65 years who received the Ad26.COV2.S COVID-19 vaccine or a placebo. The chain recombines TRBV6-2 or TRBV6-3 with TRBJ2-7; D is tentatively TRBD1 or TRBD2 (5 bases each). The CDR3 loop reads CASSYIGESSYEQYF. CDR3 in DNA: TGTGCCAGCAGTTACATAGGGGAGAGCTCCTACGAGCAGTACTTC.